This section outlines one T cell receptor (beta chain) sequence together with its context. These data belong to a study of blood T cell repertoires in COVID-19. Study-level background: Specimens from acute and convalescent COVID-19 originated in the United States, Italy and Spain. PBMCs, B-cell-depleted T cells, or T cells were the source of the cDNA or gDNA that made up the material.

Per the study methods: It was from reference gene primer amplification that nucleated cell counts were estimated. Profiling relied on immunoSEQ multiplex PCR, and the TCRdb table lists in-frame clones only, not all of them. V, J and clone size are those of that table, while D and trimming were read from the DNA. The data contain about 200,000 clones, 70% to 90% of them singletons. V lost 0 bases, J lost 4 bases, and 3 bases stayed unmatched. Germline CDR1 and CDR2: ENHRY and SYGVKD. This CDR3 has 15 amino acids. The sequence came from a human donor in a cohort sampled during active COVID-19. This chain joins TRBV10-3 and TRBJ2-1, with 7 nucleotides matching TRBD2. What was sequenced was peripheral blood. CDR3 sequence reads: CAISESVGGYNEQFF. The CDR3 bases are TGTGCCATCAGTGAGTCCGTGGGAGGGTACAATGAGCAGTTCTTC.